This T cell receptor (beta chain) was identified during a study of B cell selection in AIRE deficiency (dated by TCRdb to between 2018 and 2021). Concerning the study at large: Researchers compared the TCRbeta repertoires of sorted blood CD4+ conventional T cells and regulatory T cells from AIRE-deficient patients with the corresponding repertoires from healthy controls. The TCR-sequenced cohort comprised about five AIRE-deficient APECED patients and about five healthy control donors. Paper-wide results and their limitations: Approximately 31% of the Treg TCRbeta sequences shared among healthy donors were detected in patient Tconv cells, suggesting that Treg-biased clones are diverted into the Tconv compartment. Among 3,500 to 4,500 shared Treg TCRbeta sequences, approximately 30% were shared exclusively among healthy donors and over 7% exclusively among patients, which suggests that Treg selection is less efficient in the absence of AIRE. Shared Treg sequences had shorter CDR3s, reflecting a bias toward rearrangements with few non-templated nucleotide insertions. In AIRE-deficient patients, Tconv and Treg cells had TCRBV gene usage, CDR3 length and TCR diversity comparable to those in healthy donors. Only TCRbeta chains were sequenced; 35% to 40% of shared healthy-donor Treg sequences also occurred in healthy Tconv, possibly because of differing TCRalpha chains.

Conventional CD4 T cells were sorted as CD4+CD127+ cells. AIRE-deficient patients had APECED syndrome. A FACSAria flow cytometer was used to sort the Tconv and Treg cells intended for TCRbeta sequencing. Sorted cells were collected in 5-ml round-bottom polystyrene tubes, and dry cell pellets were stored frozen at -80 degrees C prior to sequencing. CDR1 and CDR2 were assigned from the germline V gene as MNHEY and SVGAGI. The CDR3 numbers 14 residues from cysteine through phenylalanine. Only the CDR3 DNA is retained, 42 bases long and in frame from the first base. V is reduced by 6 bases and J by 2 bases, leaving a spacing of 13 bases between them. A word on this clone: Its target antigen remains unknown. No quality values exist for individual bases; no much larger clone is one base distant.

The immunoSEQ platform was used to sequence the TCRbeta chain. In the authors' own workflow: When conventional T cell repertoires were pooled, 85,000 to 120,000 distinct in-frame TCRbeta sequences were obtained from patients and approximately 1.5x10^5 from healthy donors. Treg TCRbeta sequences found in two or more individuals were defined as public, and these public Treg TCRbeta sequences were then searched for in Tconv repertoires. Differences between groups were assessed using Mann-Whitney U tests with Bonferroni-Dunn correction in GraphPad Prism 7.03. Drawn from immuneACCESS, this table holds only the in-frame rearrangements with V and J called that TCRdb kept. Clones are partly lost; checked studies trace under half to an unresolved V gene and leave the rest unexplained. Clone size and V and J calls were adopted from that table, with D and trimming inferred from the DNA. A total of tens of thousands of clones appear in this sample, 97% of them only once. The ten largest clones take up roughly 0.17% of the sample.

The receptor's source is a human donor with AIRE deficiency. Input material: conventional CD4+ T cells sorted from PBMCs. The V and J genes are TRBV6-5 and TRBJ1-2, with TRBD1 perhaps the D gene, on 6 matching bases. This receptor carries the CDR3 CASSEDRKNYGYTF. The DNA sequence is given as TGTGCCAGCAGCGAAGACAGGAAAAACTATGGCTACACCTTC.